This T cell receptor beta chain comes out of a study of shared clonotypes between healthy human individuals. Study information: CD4 naive and CD4 memory each took three plates per donor, while CD8 naive took two and CD8 memory one. Whole-study findings and limits: As a rule, naive subsets had a larger estimated richness than memory subsets.

Details on this clone: The antigen remains undetermined.

Here immunoSEQ multiplex PCR was the method, and the copy in TCRdb shows in-frame clones only, minus some. The sample lists 2 million to 2.5 million clones, 85% to 95% seen once, with around 0.4% in the top ten. CDR3 length: 14 amino acids. With 2 bases removed from V and 10 bases from J, the gap between germline ends came to 19 bases. Germline CDR1 is SGHDT and CDR2 is YYEEEE. The chain uses TRBV5-6 and TRBJ2-7; either TRBD1 or TRBD2 may fit D (5 bases each). This receptor was taken from a man younger than 35 in good health. Some clones in this sample may be carry-over from other donors' samples. Input material: naive CD4+ T cells from PBMCs. Subset defined: CD45RA+ positively selected. The CDR3 spells CASSFGSRGPGQYF. Written as DNA, the CDR3 is TGTGCCAGCAGCTTTGGAAGTAGGGGACCCGGCCAGTACTTC. The full variable domain, with the rest looked up from reference TRBV5-6 and TRBJ2-7, is DAGVTQSPTHLIKTRGQQVTLRCSPKSGHDTVSWYQQALGQGPQFIFQYYEEEERQRGNFPDRFSGHQFPNYSSELNVNALLLGDSALYLCASSFGSRGPGQYFGPGTRLTVT.